This T cell receptor beta chain was observed in a study of cytomegalovirus exposure and HLA in healthy donors. The ends were cut back, 6 bases at V and 1 base at J, with 16 bases in the middle. This CDR3 comprises 15 residues. In germline, CDR1 is MNHEY, CDR2 SVGAGI. Only in-frame clones appear in the TCRdb table, and some are missing; sequencing was by immunoSEQ multiplex PCR. The table has around 180,000 clones, more than 80% seen once. This chain connects TRBV6-5 to TRBJ2-7, with D possibly TRBD1 on 6 matching bases. This receptor was obtained from a man aged 18 to 29 in good health and CMV-seropositive. Material: PBMCs. The CDR3, as DNA: TGTGCCAGCAGGGGGAACAGGGTTGAGTCCTACGAGCAGTACTTC. It translates to CASRGNRVESYEQYF.